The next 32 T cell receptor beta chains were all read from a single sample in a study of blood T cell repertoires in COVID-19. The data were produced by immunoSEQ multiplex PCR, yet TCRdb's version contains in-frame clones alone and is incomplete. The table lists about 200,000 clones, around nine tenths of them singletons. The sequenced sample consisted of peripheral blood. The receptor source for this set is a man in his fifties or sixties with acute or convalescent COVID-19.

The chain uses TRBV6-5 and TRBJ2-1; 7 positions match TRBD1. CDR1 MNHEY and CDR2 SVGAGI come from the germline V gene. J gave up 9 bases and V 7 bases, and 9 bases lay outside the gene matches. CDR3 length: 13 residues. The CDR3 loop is CASTSPGGSEQFF. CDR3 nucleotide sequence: TGTGCCAGCACCTCCCCAGGGGGTAGTGAGCAGTTCTTC.

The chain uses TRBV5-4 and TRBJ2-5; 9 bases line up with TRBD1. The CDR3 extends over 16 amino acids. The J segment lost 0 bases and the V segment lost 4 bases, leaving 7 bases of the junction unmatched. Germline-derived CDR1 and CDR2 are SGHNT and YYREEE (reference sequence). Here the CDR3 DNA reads TGTGCCAGCAGCCCGACCGGGACAGGGTACCAAGAGACCCAGTACTTC. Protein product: CASSPTGTGYQETQYF.

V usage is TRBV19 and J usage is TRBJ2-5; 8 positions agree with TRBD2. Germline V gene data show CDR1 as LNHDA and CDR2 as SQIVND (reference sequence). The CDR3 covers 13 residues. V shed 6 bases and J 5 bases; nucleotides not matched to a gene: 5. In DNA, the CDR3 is TGTGCCAGTAGCGGGGGGGCAGGTGAGACCCAGTACTTC. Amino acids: CASSGGAGETQYF.

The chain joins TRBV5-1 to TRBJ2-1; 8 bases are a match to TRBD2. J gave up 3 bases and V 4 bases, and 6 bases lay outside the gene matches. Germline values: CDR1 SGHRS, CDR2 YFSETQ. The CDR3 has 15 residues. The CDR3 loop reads CASSPAGGDYNEQFF. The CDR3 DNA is TGCGCCAGCAGCCCCGCGGGGGGAGACTACAATGAGCAGTTCTTC.

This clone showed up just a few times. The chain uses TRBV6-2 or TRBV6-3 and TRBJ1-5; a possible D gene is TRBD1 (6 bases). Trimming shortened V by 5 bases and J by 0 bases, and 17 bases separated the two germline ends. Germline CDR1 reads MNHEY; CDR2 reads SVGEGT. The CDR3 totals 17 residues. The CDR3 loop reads CASSKSGATYSNQPQHF. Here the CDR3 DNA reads TGTGCCAGCAGTAAATCAGGGGCCACCTATAGCAATCAGCCCCAGCATTTT.

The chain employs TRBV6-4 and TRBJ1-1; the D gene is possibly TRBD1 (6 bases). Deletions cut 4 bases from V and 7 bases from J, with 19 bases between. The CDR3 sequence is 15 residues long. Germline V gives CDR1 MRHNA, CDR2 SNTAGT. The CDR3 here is CASSAHRGGADEAFF. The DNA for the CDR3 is TGTGCCAGCAGTGCCCACCGAGGGGGGGCTGATGAAGCTTTCTTT.

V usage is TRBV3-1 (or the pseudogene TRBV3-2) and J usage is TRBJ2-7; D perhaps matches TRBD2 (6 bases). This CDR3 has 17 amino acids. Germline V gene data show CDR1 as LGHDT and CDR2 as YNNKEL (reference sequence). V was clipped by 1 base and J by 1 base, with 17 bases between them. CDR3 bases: TGTGCCAGCAGCCAAGGAGCAAACTCCGGGACTTCCTACGAGCAGTACTTC. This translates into CASSQGANSGTSYEQYF.

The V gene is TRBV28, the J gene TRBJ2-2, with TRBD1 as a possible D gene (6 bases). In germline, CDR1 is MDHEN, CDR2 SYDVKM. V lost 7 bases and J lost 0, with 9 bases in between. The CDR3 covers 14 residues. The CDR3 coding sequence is TGTGCCAGCAACAGGGTGGCGAACACCGGGGAGCTGTTTTTT. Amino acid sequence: CASNRVANTGELFF.

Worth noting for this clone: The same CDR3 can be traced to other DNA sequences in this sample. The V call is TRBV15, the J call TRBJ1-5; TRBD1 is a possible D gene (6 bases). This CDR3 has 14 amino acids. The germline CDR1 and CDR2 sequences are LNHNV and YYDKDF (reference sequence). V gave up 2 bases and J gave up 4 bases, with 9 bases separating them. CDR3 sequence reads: CATSRPGQNQPQHF. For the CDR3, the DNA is TGTGCCACCAGCAGACCGGGACAAAATCAGCCCCAGCATTTT. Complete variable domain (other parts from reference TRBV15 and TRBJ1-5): DAMVIQNPRYQVTQFGKPVTLSCSQTLNHNVMYWYQQKSSQAPKLLFHYYDKDFNNEADTPDNFQSRRPNTSFCFLDIRSPGLGDTAMYLCATSRPGQNQPQHFGDGTRLSIL.

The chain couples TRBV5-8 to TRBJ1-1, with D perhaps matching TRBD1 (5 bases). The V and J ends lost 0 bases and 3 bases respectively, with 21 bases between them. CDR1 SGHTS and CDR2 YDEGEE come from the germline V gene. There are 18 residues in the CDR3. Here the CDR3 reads CASSLVLWYRPGDTEAFF. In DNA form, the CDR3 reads TGTGCCAGCAGCTTGGTTTTATGGTACAGGCCGGGGGACACTGAAGCTTTCTTT. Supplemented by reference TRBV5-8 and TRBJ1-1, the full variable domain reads EAGVTQSPTHLIKTRGQQATLRCSPISGHTSVYWYQQALGLGLQFLLWYDEGEERNRGNFPPRFSGRQFPNYSSELNVNALELEDSALYLCASSLVLWYRPGDTEAFFGQGTRLTVV.

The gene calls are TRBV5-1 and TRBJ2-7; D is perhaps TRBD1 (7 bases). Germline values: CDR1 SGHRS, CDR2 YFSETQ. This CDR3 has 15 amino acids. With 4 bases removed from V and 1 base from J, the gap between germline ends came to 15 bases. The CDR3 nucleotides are TGCGCCAGCAGCCCGGAGCCAGGGGGGTCCTACGAGCAGTACTTC. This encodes CASSPEPGGSYEQYF.

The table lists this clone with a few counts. CDR3 bases: TGTGCCAGTAGTACTGGACAGTCAGGGCAAGAGACCCAGTACTTC. This codes for CASSTGQSGQETQYF. V usage is TRBV19 and J usage is TRBJ2-5; maybe TRBD1 (6 bases). The CDR3 runs to 15 residues. The germline gives CDR1 LNHDA, CDR2 SQIVND (reference sequence). Trimming cost V 4 bases and J 2 bases, with 14 bases left between them. Supplemented by reference TRBV19 and TRBJ2-5, the full variable domain reads DGGITQSPKYLFRKEGQNVTLSCEQNLNHDAMYWYRQDPGQGLRLIYYSQIVNDFQKGDIAEGYSVSREKKESFPLTVTSAQKNPTAFYLCASSTGQSGQETQYFGPGTRLLVL.

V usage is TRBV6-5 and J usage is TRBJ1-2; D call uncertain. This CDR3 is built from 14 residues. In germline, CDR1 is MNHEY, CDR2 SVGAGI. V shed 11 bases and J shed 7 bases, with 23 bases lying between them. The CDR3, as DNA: TGTGCCTTGACGGCAGGTACCCAAGTGCGTGGCTACACCTTC. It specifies CALTAGTQVRGYTF.

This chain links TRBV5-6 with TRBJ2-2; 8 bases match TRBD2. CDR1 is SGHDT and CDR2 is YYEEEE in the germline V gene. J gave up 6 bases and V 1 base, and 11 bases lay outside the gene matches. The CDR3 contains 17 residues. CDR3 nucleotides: TGTGCCAGCAGCTTGAGGTTAGCGGGGAACCGGGCCGGGGAGCTGTTTTTT. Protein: CASSLRLAGNRAGELFF. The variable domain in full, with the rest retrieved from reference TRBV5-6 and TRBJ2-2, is DAGVTQSPTHLIKTRGQQVTLRCSPKSGHDTVSWYQQALGQGPQFIFQYYEEEERQRGNFPDRFSGHQFPNYSSELNVNALLLGDSALYLCASSLRLAGNRAGELFFGEGSRLTVL.

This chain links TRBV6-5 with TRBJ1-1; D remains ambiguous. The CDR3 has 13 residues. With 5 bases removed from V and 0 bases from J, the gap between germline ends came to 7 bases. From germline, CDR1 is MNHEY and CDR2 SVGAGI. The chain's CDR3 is CASSNLMNTEAFF. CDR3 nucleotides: TGTGCCAGCAGTAACTTAATGAACACTGAAGCTTTCTTT.

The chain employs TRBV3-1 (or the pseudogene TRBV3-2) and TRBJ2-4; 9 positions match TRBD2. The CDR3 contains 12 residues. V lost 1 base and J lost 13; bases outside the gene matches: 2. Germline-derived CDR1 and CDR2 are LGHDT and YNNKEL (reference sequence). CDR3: CASSQGLAAQYF. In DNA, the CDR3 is TGTGCCAGCAGCCAAGGACTAGCGGCCCAGTACTTC.

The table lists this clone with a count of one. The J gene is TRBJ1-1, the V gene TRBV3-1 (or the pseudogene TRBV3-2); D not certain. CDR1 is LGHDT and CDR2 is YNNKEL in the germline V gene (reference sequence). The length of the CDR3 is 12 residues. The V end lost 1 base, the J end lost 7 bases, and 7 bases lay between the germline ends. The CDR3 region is CASSQVSGEAFF. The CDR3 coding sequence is TGTGCCAGCAGCCAAGTGTCGGGTGAAGCTTTCTTT.

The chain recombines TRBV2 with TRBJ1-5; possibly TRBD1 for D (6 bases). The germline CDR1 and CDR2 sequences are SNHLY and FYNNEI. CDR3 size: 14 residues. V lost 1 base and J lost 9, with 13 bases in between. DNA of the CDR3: TGTGCCAGCAGTGAAGTGGCCGAACAGGGGCCCCAGCATTTT. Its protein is CASSEVAEQGPQHF. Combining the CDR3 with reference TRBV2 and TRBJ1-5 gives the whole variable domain EPEVTQTPSHQVTQMGQEVILRCVPISNHLYFYWYRQILGQKVEFLVSFYNNEISEKSEIFDDQFSVERPDGSNFTLKIRSTKLEDSAMYFCASSEVAEQGPQHFGDGTRLSIL.

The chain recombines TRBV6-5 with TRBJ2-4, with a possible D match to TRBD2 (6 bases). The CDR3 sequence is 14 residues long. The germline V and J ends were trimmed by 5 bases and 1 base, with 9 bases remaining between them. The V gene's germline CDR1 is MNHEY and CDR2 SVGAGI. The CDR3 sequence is CASSIGGAKNIQYF. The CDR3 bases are TGTGCCAGCAGTATTGGAGGGGCCAAAAACATTCAGTACTTC.

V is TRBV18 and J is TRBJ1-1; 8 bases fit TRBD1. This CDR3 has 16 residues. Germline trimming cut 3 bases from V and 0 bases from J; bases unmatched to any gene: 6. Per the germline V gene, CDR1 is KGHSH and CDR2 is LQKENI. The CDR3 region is CASSPRQGAMNTEAFF. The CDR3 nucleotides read TGTGCCAGCTCACCCCGGCAGGGGGCCATGAACACTGAAGCTTTCTTT.

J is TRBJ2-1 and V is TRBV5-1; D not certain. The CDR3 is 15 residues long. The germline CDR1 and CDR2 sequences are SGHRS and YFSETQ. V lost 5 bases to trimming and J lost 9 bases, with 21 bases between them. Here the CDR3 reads CASSYLHGAVGEQFF. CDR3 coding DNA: TGCGCCAGCAGTTACCTCCACGGAGCAGTTGGTGAGCAGTTCTTC.

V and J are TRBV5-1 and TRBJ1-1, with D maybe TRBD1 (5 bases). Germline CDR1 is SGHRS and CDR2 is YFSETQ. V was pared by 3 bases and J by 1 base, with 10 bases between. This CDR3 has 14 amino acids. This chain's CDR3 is CASSSLGQNTEAFF. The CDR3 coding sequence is TGCGCCAGCAGCTCCCTAGGACAGAACACTGAAGCTTTCTTT.

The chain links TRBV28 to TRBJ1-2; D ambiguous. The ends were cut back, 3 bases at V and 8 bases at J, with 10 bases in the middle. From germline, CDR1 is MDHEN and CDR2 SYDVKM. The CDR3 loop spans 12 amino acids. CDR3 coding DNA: TGTGCCAGCAGTTTCCGAGGAGGGGGCTACACCTTC. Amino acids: CASSFRGGGYTF.

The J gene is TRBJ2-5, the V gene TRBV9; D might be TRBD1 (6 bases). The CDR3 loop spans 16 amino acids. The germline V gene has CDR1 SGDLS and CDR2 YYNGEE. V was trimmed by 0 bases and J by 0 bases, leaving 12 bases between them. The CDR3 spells CASSVGGRRDQETQYF. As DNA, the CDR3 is TGTGCCAGCAGCGTAGGGGGGCGGCGGGACCAAGAGACCCAGTACTTC.

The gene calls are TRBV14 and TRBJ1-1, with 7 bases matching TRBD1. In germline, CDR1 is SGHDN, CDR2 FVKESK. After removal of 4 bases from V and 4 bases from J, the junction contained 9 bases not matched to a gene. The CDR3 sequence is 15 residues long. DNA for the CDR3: TGTGCCAGCAGCCCGGGGACAGCCTGGGGCACTGAAGCTTTCTTT. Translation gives CASSPGTAWGTEAFF.

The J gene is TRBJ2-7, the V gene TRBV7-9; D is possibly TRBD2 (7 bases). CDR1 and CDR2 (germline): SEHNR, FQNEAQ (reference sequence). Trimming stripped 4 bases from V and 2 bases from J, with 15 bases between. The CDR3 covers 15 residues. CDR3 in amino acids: CASSWTLGGPYEQYF. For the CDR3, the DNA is TGTGCCAGCAGCTGGACCTTGGGGGGGCCCTACGAGCAGTACTTC.

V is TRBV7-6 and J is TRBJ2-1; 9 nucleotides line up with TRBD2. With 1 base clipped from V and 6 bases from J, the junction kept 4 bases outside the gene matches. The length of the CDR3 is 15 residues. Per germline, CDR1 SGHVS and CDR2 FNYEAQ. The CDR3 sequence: CASSLVRGGANEQFF. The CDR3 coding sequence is TGTGCCAGCAGCTTAGTGCGCGGGGGGGCCAATGAGCAGTTCTTC.

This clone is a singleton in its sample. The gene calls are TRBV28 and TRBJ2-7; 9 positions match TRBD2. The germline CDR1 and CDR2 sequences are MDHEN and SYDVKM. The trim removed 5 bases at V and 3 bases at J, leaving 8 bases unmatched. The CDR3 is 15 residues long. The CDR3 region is CASSKAGGMYYEQYF. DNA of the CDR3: TGTGCCAGCAGTAAGGCGGGGGGGATGTACTACGAGCAGTACTTC.

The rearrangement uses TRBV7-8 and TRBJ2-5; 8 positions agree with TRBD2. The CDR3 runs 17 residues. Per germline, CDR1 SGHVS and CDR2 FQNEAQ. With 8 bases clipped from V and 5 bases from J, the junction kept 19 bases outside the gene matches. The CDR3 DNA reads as TGTGCCAGCGACTCTAGCGTCGAGCGGGGGCCCCGGGAGACCCAGTACTTC. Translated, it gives CASDSSVERGPRETQYF. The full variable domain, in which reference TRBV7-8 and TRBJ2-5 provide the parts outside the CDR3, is GAGVSQSPRYKVAKRGQDVALRCDPISGHVSLFWYQQALGQGPEFLTYFQNEAQLDKSGLPSDRFFAERPEGSVSTLKIQRTQQEDSAVYLCASDSSVERGPRETQYFGPGTRLLVL.

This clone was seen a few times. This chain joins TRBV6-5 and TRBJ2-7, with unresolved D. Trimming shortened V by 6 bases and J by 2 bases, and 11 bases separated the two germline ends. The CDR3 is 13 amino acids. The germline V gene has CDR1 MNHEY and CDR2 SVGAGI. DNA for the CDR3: TGTGCCAGCAGCCTCTCCCCGGCCTACGAGCAGTACTTC. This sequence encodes CASSLSPAYEQYF.

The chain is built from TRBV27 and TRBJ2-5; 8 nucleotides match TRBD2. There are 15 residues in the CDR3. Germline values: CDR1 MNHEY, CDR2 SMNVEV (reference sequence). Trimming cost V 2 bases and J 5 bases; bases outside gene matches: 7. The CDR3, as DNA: TGTGCCAGCAGTTTAACGCAGCGGGGGAGGGAGACCCAGTACTTC. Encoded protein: CASSLTQRGRETQYF.

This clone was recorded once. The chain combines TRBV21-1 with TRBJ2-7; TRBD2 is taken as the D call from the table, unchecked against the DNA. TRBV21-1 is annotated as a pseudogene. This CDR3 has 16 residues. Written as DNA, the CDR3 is TGTGCCAGCAGCAACTGGGAGCGGGGGGGCAGGTTCGAGCAGTACTTC. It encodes CASSNWERGGRFEQYF.